The 8 T cell receptor beta chains presented below share a single source sample, sequenced in a study of T cell responses to AZD1222 COVID-19 vaccine. Sequencing was performed with immunoSEQ multiplex PCR; in TCRdb, only in-frame clones are kept and a portion is missing. The top ten clones hold 5% to 7% of a sample with 200,000 or so clones, around 89% of them seen once. The input for sequencing was peripheral blood, taken on day 0 of AZD1222 vaccination. The receptors stem from an adult in good health.

The chain links TRBV20-1 to TRBJ1-1, with D unresolved. V was pared by 6 bases and J by 3 bases, with 8 bases between. This CDR3 contains 11 residues. The germline CDR1 and CDR2 sequences are DFQATT and SNEGSKA (reference sequence). In DNA form, the CDR3 reads TGCAGTGCAACCGGGCACACTGAAGCTTTCTTT. As protein: CSATGHTEAFF.

The chain has TRBV27 and TRBJ2-7; 7 positions agree with TRBD2. V lost 4 bases to trimming and J lost 2 bases; unmatched junction nucleotides: 5. Per germline, CDR1 MNHEY and CDR2 SMNVEV (reference sequence). This CDR3 has 14 residues. The CDR3 is CASSYQRGAYEQYF. DNA for the CDR3: TGTGCCAGCAGTTACCAGCGGGGCGCCTACGAGCAGTACTTC.

The chain uses TRBV5-4 and TRBJ1-4; D is ambiguous. V lost 2 bases to trimming and J lost 5 bases, with 10 bases between them. The CDR3 loop spans 14 amino acids. The germline gives CDR1 SGHNT, CDR2 YYREEE (reference sequence). CDR3 loop: CASSLGQKNEKLFF. For the CDR3, the DNA is TGTGCCAGCAGCTTAGGGCAGAAGAATGAAAAACTGTTTTTT.

The V call is TRBV27, the J call TRBJ1-6; TRBD1 matches at 8 bases. Germline lookup yields CDR1 MNHEY and CDR2 SMNVEV (reference sequence). The CDR3 totals 17 residues. J was trimmed by 7 bases and V by 1 base; bases with no gene match: 9. The CDR3 DNA is TGTGCCAGCAGTTTATTAACCACCCGGGACAGGAATTCACCCCTCCACTTT. This codes for CASSLLTTRDRNSPLHF.

The V gene is TRBV29-1, the J gene TRBJ2-2; TRBD1 matches 8 bases. There are 15 residues in the CDR3. V lost 6 bases, J lost 1 base, and 7 bases stayed unmatched. Germline CDR1 is SQVTM and CDR2 is ANQGSEA. The CDR3 DNA reads as TGCAGCGTAAGCGGACAGGGAGGGAACACCGGGGAGCTGTTTTTT. It translates to CSVSGQGGNTGELFF.

The V and J genes are TRBV6-1 and TRBJ1-5; 10 bases align to TRBD1. Germline V gene data show CDR1 as MNHNS and CDR2 as SASEGT. The CDR3 sequence is 17 residues long. J lost 6 bases, V lost 0 bases, and 8 bases had no gene match. The CDR3 DNA reads as TGTGCCAGCAGTGAAGCGCTTCTGGGACAGGGGACTCAGCCCCAGCATTTT. Protein product: CASSEALLGQGTQPQHF.

This chain links TRBV6-5 with TRBJ1-5; D not certain. The V gene lost 0 bases and the J gene lost 4 bases, with 10 bases spanning the gap. Germline CDR1 MNHEY, CDR2 SVGAGI. This CDR3 is 15 amino acids long. The CDR3 DNA is TGTGCCAGCAGTTACTCGTTTAAAGGGAATCAGCCCCAGCATTTT. This codes for CASSYSFKGNQPQHF.

In DNA, the CDR3 is TGTGCCAGCAGTTTATATGCCGGGATAGGGCCCTATGGCTACACCTTC. Its translation: CASSLYAGIGPYGYTF. This chain links TRBV28 with TRBJ1-2, with D unresolved. Trimming shortened V by 1 base and J by 4 bases, and 16 bases separated the two germline ends. CDR1 is MDHEN and CDR2 is SYDVKM in the germline V gene. CDR3 length equals 16 residues.